This T cell receptor beta chain is drawn from a study of Graves' ophthalmopathy and Graves' hyperthyroidism. Findings of the study overall: From stable hyperthyroidism, ophthalmopathy was separated by a 13-signature model with 85% to 90% sensitivity and 75% to 82% specificity.

Many counts were recorded for this clonotype. Its antigen is still unknown. Amplified material comprised TCR beta CDR3 regions derived from RNA transcripts. HTBI-primed RT-PCR formed the first round, and a multiplex PCR formed the second. In TCRdb, the multiplex PCR reads were re-called with MiXCR into one record per CDR3 protein. The profile shows 300,000 to 400,000 distinct CDR3 sequences, about a sixth of them singletons. Sequences were obtained from peripheral blood. This receptor was taken from an adult woman with stable Graves' hyperthyroidism.

In DNA, the CDR3 is TGTGCCACCAGTGAAATAGGGGGCGCGGGTGACACCGGGGAGCTGTTTTTT. It codes for CATSEIGGAGDTGELFF. J is TRBJ2-2 and V is TRBV24-1; 7 bases match TRBD1. CDR3 length equals 17 residues. Germline loops: CDR1 KGHDR, CDR2 SFDVKD. Trimming at V came to 4 bases and at J to 3 bases, leaving 10 bases not matched to a gene.